These 5 T cell receptor beta chains came from one sample sequenced in a study of shared clonotypes between healthy human individuals (dated by TCRdb to the early 2020s). Libraries were built with the immunoSEQ multiplex PCR assay. Drawn from immuneACCESS, this table holds only the in-frame rearrangements with V and J called that TCRdb kept. Clones are partly lost; checked studies trace under half to an unresolved V gene and leave the rest unexplained. This sample comprises 2 million to 2.5 million clones, 93% of them detected only once. 0.35% to 0.45% of the sample rests with the top ten. Sequencing input: naive CD4+ T cells from PBMCs. Taken with the paper, the label for cell subset or site translates to: CD45RA+ positively selected. Source of these receptors: a man between 18 and 29 years old in good health. Some clones in this sample may be carry-over from other donors' samples.

Concerning this clone: The sample contains more than one DNA sequence encoding this CDR3. This chain links TRBV7-9 with TRBJ1-2; D is unresolved. The CDR3 extends over 12 amino acids. The germline V gene has CDR1 SEHNR and CDR2 FQNEAQ (reference sequence). The V and J ends lost 1 base and 4 bases respectively, with 4 bases between them. The CDR3 here is CASSLGGYGYTF. In DNA, the CDR3 is TGTGCCAGCAGCTTAGGAGGCTATGGCTACACCTTC.

This chain links TRBV5-1 with TRBJ2-1, with no clear D. The germline V gene has CDR1 SGHRS and CDR2 YFSETQ. The length of the CDR3 is 14 residues. V was shortened by 0 bases and J by 10 bases, with 14 bases between the two germline ends. In DNA, the CDR3 is TGCGCCAGCAGCTTGGGGGTCGGTGCACCCGAGCAGTTCTTC. Residues: CASSLGVGAPEQFF.

The chain recombines TRBV4-1 with TRBJ2-1, with 9 bases aligning to TRBD2. CDR3 size: 16 residues. CDR1 and CDR2 (germline): MGHRA, YSYEKL. Losses at the gene ends were 0 bases for V and 4 bases for J; bases not matched to a gene: 4. In DNA form, the CDR3 reads TGCGCCAGCAGCCAAGATCTAGCGGGAACTTACAATGAGCAGTTCTTC. This encodes CASSQDLAGTYNEQFF.

The rearrangement joins TRBV5-3 to TRBJ1-3, with D tentatively TRBD1 (5 bases). Being an ORF, TRBV5-3 has a function that is uncertain. There are 15 residues in the CDR3. The V end lost 5 bases, the J end lost 7 bases, and 19 bases lay between the germline ends. The CDR3 loop is CARSLTGLGWNTIYF. In DNA form, the CDR3 reads TGTGCCAGAAGTCTAACAGGTCTCGGTTGGAACACCATATATTTT.

The gene calls are TRBV15 and TRBJ2-1; no clear D gene. Per germline, CDR1 LNHNV and CDR2 YYDKDF (reference sequence). The CDR3 sequence is 16 residues long. Deletions cut 0 bases from V and 4 bases from J, with 13 bases between. The CDR3 region is CATSRDSGRPYNEQFF. The CDR3, as DNA: TGTGCCACCAGCAGAGATTCTGGCCGACCATACAATGAGCAGTTCTTC.